Listed here are 2 T cell receptor beta chains from one sample, sequenced in a study of PD-1 blockade in classical Hodgkin lymphoma. Every patient relapsed after autologous stem cell transplantation, and brentuximab vedotin exposure varied. Data came from immunoSEQ multiplex PCR; TCRdb stores just in-frame clones and leaves some out. The sample carries 30,000 to 45,000 clones, more than 65% recorded once. The input for sequencing was peripheral blood mononuclear cells (PBMCs), taken before the second cycle of nivolumab. Source of these receptors: a human donor with classical Hodgkin lymphoma.

This clone was detected ten times or more. CDR3 coding DNA: TGTGCCAGCAGTGAAGCGCACCAAAATGAAGCTTTCTTT. Encoded protein: CASSEAHQNEAFF. The chain is built from TRBV2 and TRBJ1-1, with D unclear. CDR1 and CDR2 (germline): SNHLY, FYNNEI. Trimming shortened V by 0 bases and J by 7 bases, and 9 bases separated the two germline ends. The CDR3 length is 13 residues.

The chain uses TRBV5-1 and TRBJ2-1, with TRBD2 matching 8 bases. The J segment lost 3 bases and the V segment lost 8 bases, leaving 7 bases of the junction unmatched. Germline assignment: CDR1 SGHRS and CDR2 YFSETQ. CDR3 length equals 14 residues. CDR3 DNA: TGCGCCAGTTCCTTAGCGGGGAACTACAATGAGCAGTTCTTC. It codes for CASSLAGNYNEQFF.